This T cell receptor beta chain was recovered during a study of T cell responses to AZD1222 COVID-19 vaccine. Study outcomes and limitations: The study identified only five or six AZD1222 recipients as seropositive at baseline. Clonal diversity may have been underestimated in mostly white British donors. Regions 160-218 and 743-854 held dominance among vaccine-associated CD4 TCRs, which spanned spike.

Concerning this clone itself: The target antigen is unknown.

Between the trimmed V and J ends, which lost 2 bases and 4 bases, there was a span of 12 bases. The CDR3 is 14 residues long. CDR1 and CDR2 (germline): KGHSH, LQKENI. The table came from immunoSEQ multiplex PCR; TCRdb's copy has only in-frame clones and leaves some out. The sample holds over 110,000 clones; approximately 90% are singletons and the top ten take around 2.7%. The chain combines TRBV18 with TRBJ2-7, with D possibly TRBD2 on 6 matching bases. The sample was peripheral blood, taken on day 0 of AZD1222 vaccination. This TCR was recovered from an adult in good health. The CDR3 reads CASSPFGAGYEQYF. Written as DNA, the CDR3 is TGTGCCAGCTCACCATTTGGTGCGGGGTACGAGCAGTACTTC.